Presented here are 3 T cell receptor beta chains from one specimen sequenced in a study of OX40 agonist ivuxolimab in advanced cancers. TCRdb's copy holds only in-frame clones and misses some; the assay was immunoSEQ multiplex PCR. The sample consists of about 130,000 clones, 80% to 95% of them appearing once. The sample was CD4+ or CD8+ T cells sorted from blood, taken in a trial of the OX40 agonist ivuxolimab. These receptors came from an adult with an advanced solid tumor such as melanoma, head and neck, liver or kidney cancer.

J is TRBJ1-4 and V is TRBV27, with 12 bases matching TRBD1. The CDR3 length is 17 residues. V was pared by 3 bases and J by 8 bases, with 10 bases of the junction left unmatched. Germline CDR1 is MNHEY and CDR2 is SMNVEV (reference sequence). In DNA form, the CDR3 reads TGTGCCAGCAGTTTCTCTCCTTTCGGGACAGGGGGCGAAAAACTGTTTTTT. Translated, it gives CASSFSPFGTGGEKLFF.

The CDR3 DNA sequence: TGTGCCAGCAGCTTGGGGGGGACGGAGTACTTC. Its translation: CASSLGGTEYF. The chain recombines TRBV7-2 with TRBJ2-7, with TRBD2 matching 7 bases. V lost 3 bases to trimming and J lost 11 bases; unmatched junction nucleotides: 4. CDR1 and CDR2 from the germline V gene are SGHTA and FQGNSA. The CDR3 is made up of 11 amino acids.

This chain links TRBV9 with TRBJ1-1, with unresolved D. Germline CDR1 SGDLS, CDR2 YYNGEE. The CDR3 covers 12 residues. Trimming removed 0 bases from V and 2 bases from J, with 2 bases in between. CDR3 coding DNA: TGTGCCAGCAGCGTAGTTAACACTGAAGCTTTCTTT. It encodes CASSVVNTEAFF.